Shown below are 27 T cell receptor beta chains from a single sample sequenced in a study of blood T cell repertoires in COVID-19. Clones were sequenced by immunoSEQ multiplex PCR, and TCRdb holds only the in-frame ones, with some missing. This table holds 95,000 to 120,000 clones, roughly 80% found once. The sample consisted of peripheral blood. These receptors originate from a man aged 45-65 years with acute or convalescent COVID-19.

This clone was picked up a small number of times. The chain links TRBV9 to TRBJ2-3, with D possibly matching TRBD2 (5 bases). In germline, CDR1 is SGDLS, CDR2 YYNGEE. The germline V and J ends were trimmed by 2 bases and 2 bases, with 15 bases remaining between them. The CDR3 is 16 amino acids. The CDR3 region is CASSVSSAVPTDTQYF. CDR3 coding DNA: TGTGCCAGCAGCGTTTCTTCAGCGGTTCCCACAGATACGCAGTATTTT.

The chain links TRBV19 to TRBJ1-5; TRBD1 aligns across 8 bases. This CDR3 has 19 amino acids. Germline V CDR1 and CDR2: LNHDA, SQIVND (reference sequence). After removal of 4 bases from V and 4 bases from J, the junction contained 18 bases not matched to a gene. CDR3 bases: TGTGCCAGTAGTACCATTGGGACAGGATCATTTTTGGGAAATCAGCCCCAGCATTTT. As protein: CASSTIGTGSFLGNQPQHF.

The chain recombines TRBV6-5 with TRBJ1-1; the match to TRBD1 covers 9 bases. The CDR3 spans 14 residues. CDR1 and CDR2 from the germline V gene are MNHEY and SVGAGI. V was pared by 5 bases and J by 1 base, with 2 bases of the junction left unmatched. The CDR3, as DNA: TGTGCCAGCAGTCGGGACAGGGCGAACACTGAAGCTTTCTTT. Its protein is CASSRDRANTEAFF.

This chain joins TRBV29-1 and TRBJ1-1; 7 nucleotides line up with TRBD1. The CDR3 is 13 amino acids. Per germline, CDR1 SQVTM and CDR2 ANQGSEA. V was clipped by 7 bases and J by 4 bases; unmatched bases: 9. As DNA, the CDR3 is TGCAGCGGCCGACGACAGGGAAGCACTGAAGCTTTCTTT. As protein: CSGRRQGSTEAFF.

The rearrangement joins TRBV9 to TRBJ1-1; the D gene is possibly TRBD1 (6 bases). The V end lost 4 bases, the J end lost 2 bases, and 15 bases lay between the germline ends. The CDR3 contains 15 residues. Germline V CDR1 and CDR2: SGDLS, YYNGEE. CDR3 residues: CASSLQQGLNTEAFF. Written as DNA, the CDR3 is TGTGCCAGCAGCCTTCAACAGGGTTTAAACACTGAAGCTTTCTTT.

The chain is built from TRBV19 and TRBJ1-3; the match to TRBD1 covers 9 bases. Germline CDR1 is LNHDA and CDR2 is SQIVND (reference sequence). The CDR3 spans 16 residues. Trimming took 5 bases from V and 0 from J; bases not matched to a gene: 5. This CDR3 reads CASSSIQGASGNTIYF. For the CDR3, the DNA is TGTGCCAGTAGTTCTATACAGGGGGCCTCTGGAAACACCATATATTTT.

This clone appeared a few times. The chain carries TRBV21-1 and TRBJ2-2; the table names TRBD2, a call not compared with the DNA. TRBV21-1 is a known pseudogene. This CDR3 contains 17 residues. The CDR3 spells CASSRNSSGVNTGELFF. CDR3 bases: TGTGCCAGCAGCAGAAATTCTAGCGGGGTTAACACCGGGGAGCTGTTTTTT.

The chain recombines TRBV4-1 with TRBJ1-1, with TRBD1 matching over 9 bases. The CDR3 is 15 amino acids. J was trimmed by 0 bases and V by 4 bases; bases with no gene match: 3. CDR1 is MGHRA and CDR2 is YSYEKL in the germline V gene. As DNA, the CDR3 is TGCGCCAGCAGCCCTGGGGACAGGGTGAACACTGAAGCTTTCTTT. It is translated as CASSPGDRVNTEAFF.

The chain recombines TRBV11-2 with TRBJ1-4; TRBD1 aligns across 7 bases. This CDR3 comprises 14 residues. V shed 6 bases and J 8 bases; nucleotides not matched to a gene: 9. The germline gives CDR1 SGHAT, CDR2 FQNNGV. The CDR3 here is CASSFNRGGEKLFF. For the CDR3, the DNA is TGTGCCAGCAGTTTTAACAGGGGTGGAGAAAAACTGTTTTTT.

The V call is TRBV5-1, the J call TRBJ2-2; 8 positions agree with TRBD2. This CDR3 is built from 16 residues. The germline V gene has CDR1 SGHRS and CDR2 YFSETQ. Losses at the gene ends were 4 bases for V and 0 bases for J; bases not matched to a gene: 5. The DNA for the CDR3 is TGCGCCAGCAGCCGATATAGCGGGGCGAACACCGGGGAGCTGTTTTTT. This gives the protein CASSRYSGANTGELFF.

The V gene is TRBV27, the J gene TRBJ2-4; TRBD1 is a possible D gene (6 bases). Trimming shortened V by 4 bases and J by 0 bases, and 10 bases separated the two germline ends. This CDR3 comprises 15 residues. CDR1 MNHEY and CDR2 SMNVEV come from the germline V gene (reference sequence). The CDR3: CASSCGQLAKNIQYF. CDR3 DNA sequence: TGTGCCAGCAGTTGCGGACAGTTAGCCAAAAACATTCAGTACTTC.

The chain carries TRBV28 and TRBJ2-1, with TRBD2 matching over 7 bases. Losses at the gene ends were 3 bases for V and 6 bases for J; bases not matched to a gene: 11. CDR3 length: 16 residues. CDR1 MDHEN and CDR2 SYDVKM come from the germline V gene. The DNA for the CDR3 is TGTGCCAGCAGTTTTCCTAGCGTCTCGGGGGGCAATGAGCAGTTCTTC. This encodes CASSFPSVSGGNEQFF.

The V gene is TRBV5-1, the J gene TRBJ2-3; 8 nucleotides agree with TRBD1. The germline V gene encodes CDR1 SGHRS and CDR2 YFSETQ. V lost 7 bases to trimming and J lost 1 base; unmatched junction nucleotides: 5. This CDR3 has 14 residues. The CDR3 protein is CASVETGGTDTQYF. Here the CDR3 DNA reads TGCGCCAGCGTTGAGACAGGGGGCACAGATACGCAGTATTTT.

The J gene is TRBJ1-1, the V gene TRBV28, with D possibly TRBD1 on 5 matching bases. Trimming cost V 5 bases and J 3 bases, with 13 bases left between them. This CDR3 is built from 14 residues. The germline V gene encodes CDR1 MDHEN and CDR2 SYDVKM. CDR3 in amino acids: CASSPGTGYTEAFF. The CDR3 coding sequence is TGTGCCAGCAGTCCCGGAACAGGCTACACTGAAGCTTTCTTT.

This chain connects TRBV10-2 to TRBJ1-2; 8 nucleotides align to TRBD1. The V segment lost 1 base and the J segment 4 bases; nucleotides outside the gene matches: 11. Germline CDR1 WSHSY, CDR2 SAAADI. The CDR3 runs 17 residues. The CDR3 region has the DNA TGCGCCAGCAGTGAGTGGTCAGGGGGCGCATTGACCTATGGCTACACCTTC. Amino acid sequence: CASSEWSGGALTYGYTF.

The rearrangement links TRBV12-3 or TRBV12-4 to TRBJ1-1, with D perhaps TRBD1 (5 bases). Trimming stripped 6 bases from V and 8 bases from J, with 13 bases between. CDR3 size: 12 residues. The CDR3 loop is CASSTQRTEAFF. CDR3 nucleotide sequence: TGTGCCAGCAGCACTCAACGGACAGAAGCTTTCTTT.

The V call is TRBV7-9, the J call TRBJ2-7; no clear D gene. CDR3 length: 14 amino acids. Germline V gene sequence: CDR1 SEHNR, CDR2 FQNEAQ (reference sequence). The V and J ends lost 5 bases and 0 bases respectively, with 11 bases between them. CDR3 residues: CASSKTPSSYEQYF. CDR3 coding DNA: TGTGCCAGCAGCAAGACGCCTAGCTCCTACGAGCAGTACTTC.

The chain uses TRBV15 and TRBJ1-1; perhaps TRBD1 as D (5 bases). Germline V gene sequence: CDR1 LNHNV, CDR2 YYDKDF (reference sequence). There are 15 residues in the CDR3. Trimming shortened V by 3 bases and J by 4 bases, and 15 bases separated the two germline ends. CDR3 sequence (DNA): TGTGCCACCAGCAGGGGACTAAACACGGGCACTGAAGCTTTCTTT. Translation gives CATSRGLNTGTEAFF.

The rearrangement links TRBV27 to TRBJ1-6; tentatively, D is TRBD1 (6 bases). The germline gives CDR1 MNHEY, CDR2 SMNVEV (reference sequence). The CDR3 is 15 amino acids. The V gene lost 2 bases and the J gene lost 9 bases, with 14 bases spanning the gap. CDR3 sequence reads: CASSLRTPRGSPLHF. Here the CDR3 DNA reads TGTGCCAGCAGTTTACGGACCCCCAGGGGTTCACCCCTCCACTTT.

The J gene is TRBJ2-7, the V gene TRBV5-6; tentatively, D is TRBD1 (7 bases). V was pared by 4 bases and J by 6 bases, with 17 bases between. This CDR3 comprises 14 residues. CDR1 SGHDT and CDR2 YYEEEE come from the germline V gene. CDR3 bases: TGTGCCAGCAGCACACAGGGGAGGTTAGGCGAGCAGTACGTC. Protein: CASSTQGRLGEQYV.

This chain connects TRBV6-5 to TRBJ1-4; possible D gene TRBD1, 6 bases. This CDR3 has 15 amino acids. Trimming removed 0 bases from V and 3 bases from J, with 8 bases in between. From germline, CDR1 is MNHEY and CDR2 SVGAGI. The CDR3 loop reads CASSYSGHSNEKLFF. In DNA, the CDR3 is TGTGCCAGCAGTTACTCGGGACACTCTAATGAAAAACTGTTTTTT.

The CDR3 nucleotides are TGTGCCAGCAGCGACAACCGGGACAGGGGTATTACCGGGGAGCTGTTTTTT. Its protein product is CASSDNRDRGITGELFF. The chain combines TRBV9 with TRBJ2-2; TRBD1 matches 10 bases. This CDR3 spans 17 amino acids. V was clipped by 3 bases and J by 5 bases; unmatched bases: 10. Germline V lookup: CDR1 SGDLS, CDR2 YYNGEE.

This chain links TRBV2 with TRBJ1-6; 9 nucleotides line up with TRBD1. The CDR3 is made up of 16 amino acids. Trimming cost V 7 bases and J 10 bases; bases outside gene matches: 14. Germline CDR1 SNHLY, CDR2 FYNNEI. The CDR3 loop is CASTTLKQGAGSPLHF. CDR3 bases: TGTGCCAGCACTACCCTTAAACAGGGGGCTGGATCACCCCTCCACTTT.

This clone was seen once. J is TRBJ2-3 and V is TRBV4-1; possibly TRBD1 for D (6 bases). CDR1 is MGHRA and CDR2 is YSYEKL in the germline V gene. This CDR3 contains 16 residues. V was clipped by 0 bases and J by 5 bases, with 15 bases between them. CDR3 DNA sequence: TGCGCCAGCAGCCAAGACTCGCAGGGGTTCGGAGATACGCAGTATTTT. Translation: CASSQDSQGFGDTQYF.

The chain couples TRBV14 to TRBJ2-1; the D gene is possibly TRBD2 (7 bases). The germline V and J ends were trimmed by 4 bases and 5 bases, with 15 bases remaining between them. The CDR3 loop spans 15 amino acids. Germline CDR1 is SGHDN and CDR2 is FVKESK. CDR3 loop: CASSLTWRGHNEQFF. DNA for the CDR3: TGTGCCAGCAGCCTTACGTGGCGGGGGCACAATGAGCAGTTCTTC.

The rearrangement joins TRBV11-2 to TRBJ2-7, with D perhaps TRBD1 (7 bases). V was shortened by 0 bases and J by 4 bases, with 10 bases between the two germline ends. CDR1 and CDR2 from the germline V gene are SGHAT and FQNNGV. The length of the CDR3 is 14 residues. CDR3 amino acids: CASSLDPGGYEQYF. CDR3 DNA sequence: TGTGCCAGCAGCTTAGACCCAGGGGGGTACGAGCAGTACTTC.

This CDR3 is CASSVGTGRNYGYTF. Written as DNA, the CDR3 is TGTGCCAGCAGCGTCGGGACAGGGAGGAACTATGGCTACACCTTC. J is TRBJ1-2 and V is TRBV9, with 9 positions matching TRBD1. Trimming cost V 2 bases and J 2 bases; bases outside gene matches: 4. Per germline, CDR1 SGDLS and CDR2 YYNGEE. This CDR3 has 15 amino acids.